These 6 T cell receptor beta chains originate from one sample sequenced in a study of cytomegalovirus exposure and HLA in healthy donors. Primers included in the PCR were 60 Vbeta and 13 Jbeta primers. The repertoire was sequenced with immunoSEQ multiplex PCR; TCRdb's copy has only in-frame clones and lacks some. The sample carries around 130,000 clones, 75% to 90% recorded once. The source material was PBMCs. All receptors come from a man aged 35 to 55 in good health and CMV-seronegative.

This clone showed up just once. This rearrangement joins TRBV7-9 to TRBJ2-6; D call uncertain. The CDR3 is 14 amino acids. From germline, CDR1 is SEHNR and CDR2 FQNEAQ (reference sequence). V lost 8 bases and J 0 bases, leaving 8 bases between the germline ends. CDR3 residues: CASSTYSGANVLTF. In nucleotides, the CDR3 is TGTGCCAGCTCCACCTACTCTGGGGCCAACGTCCTGACTTTC. Full variable domain (outside the CDR3, taken from reference TRBV7-9 and TRBJ2-6): DTGVSQNPRHKITKRGQNVTFRCDPISEHNRLYWYRQTLGQGPEFLTYFQNEAQLEKSRLLSDRFSAERPKGSFSTLEIQRTEQGDSAMYLCASSTYSGANVLTFGAGSRLTVL.

This rearrangement joins TRBV2 to TRBJ1-1, with TRBD1 as a possible D gene (5 bases). Trimming pared 2 bases from V and 7 bases from J, leaving 11 bases between. Germline-derived CDR1 and CDR2 are SNHLY and FYNNEI. There are 13 residues in the CDR3. In nucleotides, the CDR3 is TGTGCCAGCAGTGAAAGATCGGGGGGTGAAGCTTTCTTT. Amino acids: CASSERSGGEAFF.

The chain is built from TRBV6-5 and TRBJ2-1; tentatively, D is TRBD2 (5 bases). Trimming stripped 6 bases from V and 9 bases from J, with 15 bases between. The CDR3 is 13 amino acids. CDR1 MNHEY and CDR2 SVGAGI come from the germline V gene. DNA for the CDR3: TGTGCCAGCAGGGGTAGGAGGCCACCTGAGCAGTTCTTC. It specifies CASRGRRPPEQFF.

This chain links TRBV30 with TRBJ1-5; a weak D match, TRBD1 (6 bases). V was shortened by 0 bases and J by 1 base, with 10 bases between the two germline ends. The CDR3 is 15 amino acids. CDR1 and CDR2 from the germline V gene are GTSNPN and SVGIG (reference sequence). The CDR3 protein is CAWSVQGGSNQPQHF. The CDR3 nucleotides are TGTGCCTGGAGTGTACAGGGAGGGAGCAATCAGCCCCAGCATTTT.

The CDR3 is CASKRQGGETQYF. CDR3 bases: TGTGCCAGCAAAAGGCAGGGAGGAGAGACCCAGTACTTC. V usage is TRBV25-1 and J usage is TRBJ2-5; tentative D call: TRBD2 (6 bases). The germline V gene has CDR1 MGHDK and CDR2 SYGVNS. This CDR3 comprises 13 residues. Trimming removed 7 bases from V and 4 bases from J, with 13 bases in between. Looking up the rest from reference TRBV25-1 and TRBJ2-5 gives the full variable domain: EADIYQTPRYLVIGTGKKITLECSQTMGHDKMYWYQQDPGMELHLIHYSYGVNSTEKGDLSSESTVSRIRTEHFPLTLESARPSHTSQYLCASKRQGGETQYFGPGTRLLVL.

The chain uses TRBV28 and TRBJ2-1; 8 nucleotides align to TRBD2. The J segment lost 4 bases and the V segment lost 5 bases, leaving 7 bases of the junction unmatched. Germline V gives CDR1 MDHEN, CDR2 SYDVKM. The CDR3 length is 15 residues. As DNA, the CDR3 is TGTGCCAGCAGTCCAACTAGCGGCCAATACAATGAGCAGTTCTTC. Translation gives CASSPTSGQYNEQFF.